These 15 T cell receptor beta chains share one sample of origin, sequenced in a study of T cell responses to AZD1222 COVID-19 vaccine. TCRdb's table, derived via immunoSEQ multiplex PCR, lists solely in-frame clones and lacks some. This sample has over 100,000 clones, with 86% found just once. The source was peripheral blood, collected on day 0 of AZD1222 vaccination. These receptors all come from an adult in good health.

J is TRBJ2-2 and V is TRBV28; 9 bases map to TRBD1. This CDR3 is 13 amino acids long. CDR1 MDHEN and CDR2 SYDVKM come from the germline V gene. Unmatched junction bases numbered 4, after V lost 7 bases and J lost 7 bases. The CDR3 here is CASIYRGRGELFF. DNA of the CDR3: TGTGCCAGCATATACAGGGGGCGCGGGGAGCTGTTTTTT.

The chain recombines TRBV6-5 with TRBJ1-5; unclear D gene. CDR1 and CDR2 from the germline V gene are MNHEY and SVGAGI. The CDR3 covers 14 residues. V lost 0 bases, J lost 9 bases, and 12 bases lay in between. The CDR3 region has the DNA TGTGCCAGCAGTTACTCGGGTGCGGTAGGGCCCCAGCATTTT. Protein product: CASSYSGAVGPQHF.

Comment on this clone: At one of its ends the junction is not consistent with the germline gene, which may arise from a read error. The rearrangement links TRBV11-1 to TRBJ1-1; TRBD1 is a possible D gene (6 bases). CDR3 length equals 13 residues. Looked up from germline, CDR1 is SGHAT and CDR2 is FQDESV (reference sequence). The CDR3 DNA reads as TGTGCCACCGGACCGGAGGGGGGGGGTTCACGGCTCTTT. Translation: CATGPEGGGSRLF.

The chain couples TRBV5-5 to TRBJ1-6; D is unclear. This CDR3 comprises 18 residues. CDR1 is SGHKS, CDR2 YYEKEE, per germline (reference sequence). Trimming stripped 0 bases from V and 0 bases from J, with 13 bases between. The CDR3 is CASSLVPKSSSYNSPLHF. The DNA for the CDR3 is TGTGCCAGCAGCTTGGTTCCCAAGTCCAGCTCCTATAATTCACCCCTCCACTTT.

The chain has TRBV7-2 and TRBJ2-3; tentative D call: TRBD2 (5 bases). The V gene lost 5 bases and the J gene lost 8 bases, with 14 bases spanning the gap. The CDR3 is made up of 13 amino acids. In germline, CDR1 is SGHTA, CDR2 FQGNSA. This chain's CDR3 is CASSPRDRGTQYF. The CDR3 coding sequence is TGTGCCAGCAGCCCCCGCGACCGGGGTACGCAGTATTTT.

This chain connects TRBV4-1 to TRBJ2-7; 8 nucleotides agree with TRBD1. V dropped 7 bases and J dropped 2; count of bases not matched to a gene: 4. The CDR3 loop spans 13 amino acids. Germline lookup yields CDR1 MGHRA and CDR2 YSYEKL. The CDR3 DNA reads as TGCGCCAGCACTGGACAGGGAACCTACGAGCAGTACTTC. Amino acids: CASTGQGTYEQYF.

This sequence joins TRBV6-2 or TRBV6-3 and TRBJ1-2, with a weak D call TRBD1 (6 bases). V was pared by 4 bases and J by 8 bases, with 8 bases between. CDR1 and CDR2 from the germline V gene are MNHEY and SVGEGT. The CDR3 runs 11 residues. The CDR3: CASSSGDGYTF. As DNA, the CDR3 is TGTGCCAGCAGTTCAGGGGACGGCTACACCTTC.

The V call is TRBV20-1, the J call TRBJ2-2; D is perhaps TRBD2 (6 bases). Trimming took 6 bases from V and 4 from J, leaving 15 bases between them. This CDR3 is built from 14 residues. Germline-derived CDR1 and CDR2 are DFQATT and SNEGSKA (reference sequence). The chain's CDR3 is CSASRGRSTGELFF. CDR3 coding DNA: TGCAGTGCCAGTCGAGGGAGGAGCACCGGGGAGCTGTTTTTT.

This clone occurred a few times. The chain employs TRBV30 and TRBJ1-5; D gene ambiguous. Germline CDR1 and CDR2: GTSNPN and SVGIG (reference sequence). The V and J ends lost 1 base and 0 bases respectively, with 7 bases between them. The CDR3 is 14 residues long. The DNA for the CDR3 is TGTGCCTGGAGTGCGGACCCTAGCAATCAGCCCCAGCATTTT. Its protein product is CAWSADPSNQPQHF.

This clone appeared once. The chain carries TRBV7-9 and TRBJ2-1; D might be TRBD1 (6 bases). The CDR3 is 11 amino acids. The germline CDR1 and CDR2 sequences are SEHNR and FQNEAQ (reference sequence). V lost 11 bases and J lost 10, with 15 bases in between. As DNA, the CDR3 is TGTGCCCTGCCGAGGGGGAACGAGCAGTTCTTC. Translating it yields CALPRGNEQFF.

This clone came up a few times. The V and J genes are TRBV4-3 and TRBJ2-3; D remains ambiguous. Trimming removed 0 bases at V and 0 bases at J, with 10 bases between. CDR1 and CDR2 (germline): LGHNA, YSLEER. CDR3 size: 16 residues. The CDR3 region has the DNA TGCGCCAGCAGCCAAGATAGTGGTTTTAGCACAGATACGCAGTATTTT. Residues: CASSQDSGFSTDTQYF.

The rearrangement links TRBV27 to TRBJ2-1, with D perhaps TRBD1 or TRBD2 (5 bases each). Between the trimmed V and J ends, which lost 2 bases and 2 bases, there was a span of 16 bases. CDR1 and CDR2 (germline): MNHEY, SMNVEV (reference sequence). This CDR3 has 17 amino acids. In DNA form, the CDR3 reads TGTGCCAGCAGTTTAAGAGGGGAGAACTGGGCCTACAATGAGCAGTTCTTC. Translating gives CASSLRGENWAYNEQFF.

The genes are TRBV12-3 or TRBV12-4 and TRBJ1-2; D unclear. The CDR3 totals 11 residues. The germline V and J ends were trimmed by 5 bases and 6 bases, with 7 bases remaining between them. The CDR3 nucleotides are TGTGCCAGCAGTGGTAGGGATGGCTACACCTTC. It encodes CASSGRDGYTF.

The chain links TRBV3-1 (or the pseudogene TRBV3-2) to TRBJ2-1; no clear D. Trimming stripped 4 bases from V and 4 bases from J, with 17 bases between. The CDR3 is 16 amino acids. Germline V gene sequence: CDR1 LGHDT, CDR2 YNNKEL (reference sequence). For the CDR3, the DNA is TGTGCCAGCAGCCCCGATGGGTACTCTTCATACAATGAGCAGTTCTTC. As protein: CASSPDGYSSYNEQFF.

This chain connects TRBV30 to TRBJ2-7, with no clear D. V was shortened by 0 bases and J by 2 bases, with 5 bases between the two germline ends. Per germline, CDR1 GTSNPN and CDR2 SVGIG (reference sequence). The CDR3 totals 12 residues. CDR3 in DNA: TGTGCCTGGAGTGTAACCCCCTACGAGCAGTACTTC. It yields the protein CAWSVTPYEQYF.